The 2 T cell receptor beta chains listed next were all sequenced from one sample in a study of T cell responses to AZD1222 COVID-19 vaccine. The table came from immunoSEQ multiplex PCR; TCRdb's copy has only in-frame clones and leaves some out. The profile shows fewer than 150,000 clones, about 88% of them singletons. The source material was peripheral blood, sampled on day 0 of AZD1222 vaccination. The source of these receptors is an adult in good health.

CDR3 nucleotides: TGTGCCAGTAGTAAACTAGCGTCCACAGATACGCAGTATTTT. It encodes CASSKLASTDTQYF. The chain combines TRBV19 with TRBJ2-3; 7 nucleotides match TRBD2. The CDR3 extends over 14 amino acids. Germline CDR1 reads LNHDA; CDR2 reads SQIVND (reference sequence). J gave up 2 bases and V 4 bases, and 3 bases lay outside the gene matches.

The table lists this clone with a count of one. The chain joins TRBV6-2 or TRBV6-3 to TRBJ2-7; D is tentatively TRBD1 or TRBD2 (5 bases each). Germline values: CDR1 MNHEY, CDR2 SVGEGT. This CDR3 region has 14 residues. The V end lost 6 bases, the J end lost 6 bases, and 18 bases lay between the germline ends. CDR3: CASSRGTQWVEQYF. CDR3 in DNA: TGTGCCAGCAGCCGAGGGACGCAGTGGGTCGAGCAGTACTTC.